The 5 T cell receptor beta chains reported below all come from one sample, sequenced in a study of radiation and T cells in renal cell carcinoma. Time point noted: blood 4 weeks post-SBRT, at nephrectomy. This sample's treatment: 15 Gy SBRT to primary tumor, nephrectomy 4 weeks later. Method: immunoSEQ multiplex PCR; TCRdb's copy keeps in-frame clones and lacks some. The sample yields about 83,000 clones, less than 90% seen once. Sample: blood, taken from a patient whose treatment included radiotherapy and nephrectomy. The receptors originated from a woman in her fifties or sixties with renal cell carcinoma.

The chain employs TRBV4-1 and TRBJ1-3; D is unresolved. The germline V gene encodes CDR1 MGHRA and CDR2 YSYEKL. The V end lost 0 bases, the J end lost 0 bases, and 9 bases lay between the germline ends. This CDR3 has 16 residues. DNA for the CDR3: TGCGCCAGCAGCCAAGACCATGGGCTCTCTGGAAACACCATATATTTT. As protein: CASSQDHGLSGNTIYF.

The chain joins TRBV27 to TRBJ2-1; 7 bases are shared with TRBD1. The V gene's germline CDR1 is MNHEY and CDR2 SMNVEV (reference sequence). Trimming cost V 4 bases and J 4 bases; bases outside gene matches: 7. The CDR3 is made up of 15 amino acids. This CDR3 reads CASSWTGTLYNEQFF. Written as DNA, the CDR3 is TGTGCCAGCAGTTGGACAGGAACATTGTACAATGAGCAGTTCTTC.

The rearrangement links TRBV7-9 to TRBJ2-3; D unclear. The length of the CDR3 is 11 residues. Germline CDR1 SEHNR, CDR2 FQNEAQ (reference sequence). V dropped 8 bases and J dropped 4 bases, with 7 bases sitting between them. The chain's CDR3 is CASSQADTQYF. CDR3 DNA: TGTGCCAGCTCCCAAGCAGATACGCAGTATTTT.

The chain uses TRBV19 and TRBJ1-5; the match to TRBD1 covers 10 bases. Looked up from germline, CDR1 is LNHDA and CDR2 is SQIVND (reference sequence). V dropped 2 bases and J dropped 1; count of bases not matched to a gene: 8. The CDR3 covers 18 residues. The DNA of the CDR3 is TGTGCCAGTAGTATACGACAGGGGGCCGGGGTGAGCAATCAGCCCCAGCATTTT. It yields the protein CASSIRQGAGVSNQPQHF.

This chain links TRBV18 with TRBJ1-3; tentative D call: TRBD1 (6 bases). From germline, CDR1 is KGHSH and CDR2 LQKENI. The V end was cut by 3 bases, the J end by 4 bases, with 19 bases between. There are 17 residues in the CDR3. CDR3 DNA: TGTGCCAGCTCACCGGGGGTACGGGGGGCTAACGGAAACACCATATATTTT. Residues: CASSPGVRGANGNTIYF.